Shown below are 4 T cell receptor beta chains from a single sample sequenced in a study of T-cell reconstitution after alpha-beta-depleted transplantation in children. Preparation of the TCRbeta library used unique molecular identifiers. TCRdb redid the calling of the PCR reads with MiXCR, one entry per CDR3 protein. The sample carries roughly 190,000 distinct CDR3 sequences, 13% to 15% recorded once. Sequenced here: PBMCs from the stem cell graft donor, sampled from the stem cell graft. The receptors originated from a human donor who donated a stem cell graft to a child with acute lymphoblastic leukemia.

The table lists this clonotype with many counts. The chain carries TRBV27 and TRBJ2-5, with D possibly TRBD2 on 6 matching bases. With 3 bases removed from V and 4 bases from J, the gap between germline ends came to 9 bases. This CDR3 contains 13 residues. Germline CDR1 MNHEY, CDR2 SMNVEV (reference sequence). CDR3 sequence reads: CASSFRRGETQYF. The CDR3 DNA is TGTGCCAGCAGTTTTAGGAGGGGAGAGACCCAGTACTTC.

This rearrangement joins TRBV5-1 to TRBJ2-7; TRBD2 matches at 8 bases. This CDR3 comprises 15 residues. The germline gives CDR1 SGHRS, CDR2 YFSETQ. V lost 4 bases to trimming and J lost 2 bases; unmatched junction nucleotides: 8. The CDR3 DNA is TGCGCCAGCAGCCCGGGCGGGGGGCAAGCCTACGAGCAGTACTTC. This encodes CASSPGGGQAYEQYF.

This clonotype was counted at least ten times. The CDR3 coding sequence is TGTGCCAGCAGCTTTCAGGGTGGGCAGCCCCAGCATTTT. This translates into CASSFQGGQPQHF. The V and J genes are TRBV7-8 and TRBJ1-5, with D possibly being TRBD1 (5 bases). Per the germline V gene, CDR1 is SGHVS and CDR2 is FQNEAQ. This CDR3 region has 13 residues. V was cut by 3 bases and J by 7 bases, with 10 bases left in between.

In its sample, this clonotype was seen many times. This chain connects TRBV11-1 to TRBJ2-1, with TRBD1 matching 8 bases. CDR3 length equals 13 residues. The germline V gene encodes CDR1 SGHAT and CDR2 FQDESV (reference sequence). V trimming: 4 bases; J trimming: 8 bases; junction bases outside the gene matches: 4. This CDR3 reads CASSSGQGYEQFF. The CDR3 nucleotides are TGTGCCAGCAGCTCCGGACAGGGCTATGAGCAGTTCTTC.